A single sample gave rise to the 25 T cell receptor beta chains below, sequenced in a study of T cell responses to AZD1222 COVID-19 vaccine. The table came from immunoSEQ multiplex PCR; TCRdb's copy has only in-frame clones and leaves some out. The sample holds approximately 120,000 clones, approximately 90% seen once. Source: peripheral blood, taken on day 0 of AZD1222 vaccination. The receptors shown here come from an adult in good health.

The rearrangement joins TRBV5-5 to TRBJ1-4, with a weak D call TRBD1 (5 bases). The germline gives CDR1 SGHKS, CDR2 YYEKEE (reference sequence). The V end was cut by 7 bases, the J end by 7 bases, with 14 bases between. CDR3 size: 13 residues. Written as DNA, the CDR3 is TGTGCCAGCGGGACGGTCGCGAGTGAAAAACTGTTTTTT. It is translated as CASGTVASEKLFF.

The chain employs TRBV6-1 and TRBJ1-1; D unclear. The germline V gene encodes CDR1 MNHNS and CDR2 SASEGT. The CDR3 has 14 amino acids. V was cut by 2 bases and J by 3 bases, with 10 bases left in between. Written as DNA, the CDR3 is TGTGCCAGCAGTGAAACGCGGGTGTACACTGAAGCTTTCTTT. Protein: CASSETRVYTEAFF.

This chain connects TRBV5-4 to TRBJ2-6; D call uncertain. From germline, CDR1 is SGHNT and CDR2 YYREEE (reference sequence). The CDR3 has 15 amino acids. Trimming took off 4 bases at V and 2 bases at J, with 10 bases between the two ends. The CDR3 is CASSVNRPGANVLTF. CDR3 coding DNA: TGTGCCAGCAGCGTAAACAGACCTGGGGCCAACGTCCTGACTTTC.

The chain is built from TRBV5-4 and TRBJ1-4, with D possibly TRBD1 on 5 matching bases. Germline-derived CDR1 and CDR2 are SGHNT and YYREEE (reference sequence). The V end lost 0 bases, the J end lost 4 bases, and 10 bases lay between the germline ends. This CDR3 comprises 15 residues. The CDR3 DNA reads as TGTGCCAGCAGCTTGGGGGGACGGCATAATGAAAAACTGTTTTTT. Its protein product is CASSLGGRHNEKLFF.

The rearrangement joins TRBV18 to TRBJ1-2, with D possibly TRBD1 on 6 matching bases. This CDR3 contains 14 residues. The germline CDR1 and CDR2 sequences are KGHSH and LQKENI. Between the trimmed V and J ends, which lost 4 bases and 6 bases, there was a span of 15 bases. CDR3 nucleotides: TGTGCCAGCTCACAAAGGAGGACAGAGAATGGCTACACCTTC. The encoded protein is CASSQRRTENGYTF. The whole variable domain, remainder taken from reference TRBV18 and TRBJ1-2, is NAGVMQNPRHLVRRRGQEARLRCSPMKGHSHVYWYRQLPEEGLKFMVYLQKENIIDESGMPKERFSAEFPKEGPSILRIQQVVRGDSAAYFCASSQRRTENGYTFGSGTRLTVV.

This chain joins TRBV30 and TRBJ2-3; D is undetermined. The germline gives CDR1 GTSNPN, CDR2 SVGIG (reference sequence). The CDR3 contains 13 residues. V was cut by 5 bases and J by 4 bases, with 13 bases left in between. The CDR3 reads CAWAKRQADTQYF. The CDR3 bases are TGTGCCTGGGCAAAAAGGCAAGCAGATACGCAGTATTTT.

The chain joins TRBV7-9 to TRBJ2-4; a possible D gene is TRBD1 (5 bases). The CDR3 runs to 17 residues. Looked up from germline, CDR1 is SEHNR and CDR2 is FQNEAQ (reference sequence). V lost 3 bases and J 3 bases, leaving 18 bases between the germline ends. For the CDR3, the DNA is TGTGCCAGCAGCTTTATTCGGTCCAGGGTTGGCAAAAACATTCAGTACTTC. It yields the protein CASSFIRSRVGKNIQYF.

This chain connects TRBV24-1 to TRBJ1-2; D ambiguous. The germline V gene has CDR1 KGHDR and CDR2 SFDVKD. The germline V and J ends were trimmed by 0 bases and 2 bases, with 6 bases remaining between them. This CDR3 comprises 14 residues. The CDR3 sequence: CATSDLSQNYGYTF. The CDR3 DNA sequence: TGTGCCACCAGTGATTTGTCACAAAACTATGGCTACACCTTC.

The V gene is TRBV5-6, the J gene TRBJ1-4; D may be TRBD1 (5 bases). The CDR3 runs 14 residues. The germline CDR1 and CDR2 sequences are SGHDT and YYEEEE. V was cut by 3 bases and J by 5 bases, with 11 bases left in between. The CDR3, as DNA: TGTGCCAGCAGCTGGGGCGGGAGAAATGAAAAACTGTTTTTT. Encoded protein: CASSWGGRNEKLFF.

To note about this clone: The sample has other DNA sequences that encode this CDR3 too. The chain couples TRBV5-1 to TRBJ1-1; no firm D call. This CDR3 region has 13 residues. Germline V gives CDR1 SGHRS, CDR2 YFSETQ. V was cut by 0 bases and J by 5 bases, with 8 bases left in between. For the CDR3, the DNA is TGCGCCAGCAGCTTGGAAGGGTTGACTGAAGCTTTCTTT. Amino acid sequence: CASSLEGLTEAFF.

V and J are TRBV24-1 and TRBJ1-5; TRBD1 matches 10 bases. The CDR3 length is 15 residues. Germline loops: CDR1 KGHDR, CDR2 SFDVKD. V shed 4 bases and J 7 bases; nucleotides not matched to a gene: 6. The DNA for the CDR3 is TGTGCCACCAGTGACCGACAGGGGGCGGGGCAGCCCCAGCATTTT. Translated: CATSDRQGAGQPQHF.

This chain joins TRBV19 and TRBJ2-1; the D is unclear. The V and J ends lost 3 bases and 4 bases respectively, with 13 bases between them. The CDR3 runs to 15 residues. The germline CDR1 and CDR2 sequences are LNHDA and SQIVND (reference sequence). As DNA, the CDR3 is TGTGCCAGTAGTATTAATGTGATTGGGTACAATGAGCAGTTCTTC. This codes for CASSINVIGYNEQFF.

V gene TRBV9 combines with J gene TRBJ1-2, with D possibly TRBD1 on 5 matching bases. From germline, CDR1 is SGDLS and CDR2 YYNGEE. Trimming shortened V by 4 bases and J by 6 bases, and 10 bases separated the two germline ends. This CDR3 contains 12 residues. DNA for the CDR3: TGTGCCAGCAGCCACCCCAGGGATGGCTACACCTTC. Protein sequence: CASSHPRDGYTF. Looking up the rest from reference TRBV9 and TRBJ1-2 gives the full variable domain: DSGVTQTPKHLITATGQRVTLRCSPRSGDLSVYWYQQSLDQGLQFLIQYYNGEERAKGNILERFSAQQFPDLHSELNLSSLELGDSALYFCASSHPRDGYTFGSGTRLTVV.

This chain joins TRBV9 and TRBJ2-5; D could derive from TRBD1 or TRBD2 (5 bases each). From germline, CDR1 is SGDLS and CDR2 YYNGEE. V was pared by 3 bases and J by 3 bases, with 6 bases between. The CDR3 consists of 12 residues. In DNA form, the CDR3 reads TGTGCCAGCAGCGGGGACGAAGAGACCCAGTACTTC. It specifies CASSGDEETQYF.

J is TRBJ2-1 and V is TRBV6-5; TRBD2 matches at 8 bases. CDR1 and CDR2 (germline): MNHEY, SVGAGI. The CDR3 is 15 residues long. V shed 6 bases, J shed 9 bases, and the junction held 13 bases outside the gene matches. For the CDR3, the DNA is TGTGCCAGCAGACCCAGCGGGAGAACTTTTCGTGAGCAGTTCTTC. Translated: CASRPSGRTFREQFF.

The CDR3 coding sequence is TGTGCCAGCAGCCCCCGGACTAGCACAGATACGCAGTATTTT. Its protein product is CASSPRTSTDTQYF. V and J are TRBV3-1 (or the pseudogene TRBV3-2) and TRBJ2-3; tentatively, D is TRBD2 (5 bases). CDR1 and CDR2 (germline): LGHDT, YNNKEL (reference sequence). The V gene lost 4 bases and the J gene lost 0 bases, with 8 bases spanning the gap. The CDR3 runs to 14 residues.

This chain joins TRBV15 and TRBJ1-2; 8 bases fit TRBD1. Germline values: CDR1 LNHNV, CDR2 YYDKDF (reference sequence). The V and J ends lost 0 bases and 7 bases, in that order; junction bases with no gene match: 4. The CDR3 totals 14 residues. This chain's CDR3 is CATSRDQGAGGYTF. The CDR3 nucleotides are TGTGCCACCAGCAGAGATCAGGGGGCGGGTGGCTACACCTTC.

This rearrangement joins TRBV7-8 to TRBJ2-2, with 7 positions matching TRBD2. The germline CDR1 and CDR2 sequences are SGHVS and FQNEAQ. The CDR3 runs to 15 residues. The J segment lost 5 bases and the V segment lost 1 base, leaving 4 bases of the junction unmatched. The CDR3 here is CASSLGWEGTGELFF. Here the CDR3 DNA reads TGTGCCAGCAGCTTAGGCTGGGAGGGGACCGGGGAGCTGTTTTTT.

This chain's CDR3 is CASSMVSGRANEQFF. CDR3 nucleotides: TGTGCCAGTAGTATGGTAAGCGGGAGGGCCAATGAGCAGTTCTTC. The rearrangement uses TRBV19 and TRBJ2-1; 10 bases agree with TRBD2. From germline, CDR1 is LNHDA and CDR2 SQIVND (reference sequence). CDR3 length: 15 amino acids. V shed 3 bases, J shed 6 bases, and the junction held 5 bases outside the gene matches.

V gene TRBV3-1 (or the pseudogene TRBV3-2) combines with J gene TRBJ2-5; D may be TRBD1 (6 bases). This CDR3 has 17 amino acids. V lost 4 bases and J lost 1, with 19 bases in between. Per the germline V gene, CDR1 is LGHDT and CDR2 is YNNKEL (reference sequence). CDR3 nucleotides: TGTGCCAGCAGCCCCCTGAAGGGGGAAGCCAGCCAAGAGACCCAGTACTTC. It translates to CASSPLKGEASQETQYF.

The chain has TRBV7-8 and TRBJ1-4; unclear D gene. CDR1 is SGHVS, CDR2 FQNEAQ, per germline. This CDR3 contains 15 residues. Trimming shortened V by 5 bases and J by 6 bases, and 16 bases separated the two germline ends. The CDR3 nucleotides read TGTGCCAGCAGCCCACACCTGGCTGGGGATGAAAAACTGTTTTTT. Amino acids: CASSPHLAGDEKLFF. Supplemented by reference TRBV7-8 and TRBJ1-4, the full variable domain reads GAGVSQSPRYKVAKRGQDVALRCDPISGHVSLFWYQQALGQGPEFLTYFQNEAQLDKSGLPSDRFFAERPEGSVSTLKIQRTQQEDSAVYLCASSPHLAGDEKLFFGSGTQLSVL.

The rearrangement joins TRBV7-3 to TRBJ2-1; TRBD2 matches at 13 bases. The V gene's germline CDR1 is SGHTA and CDR2 FQGTGA. This CDR3 has 14 residues. Trimming removed 5 bases from V and 13 bases from J; junction bases left unmatched: 8. Here the CDR3 DNA reads TGTGCCAGCAGCCCGGGACTAGCGGGAAATTCTCAGTTCTTC. Residues: CASSPGLAGNSQFF.

The V and J genes are TRBV29-1 and TRBJ2-5; 10 bases fit TRBD2. The CDR3 has 15 amino acids. CDR1 is SQVTM, CDR2 ANQGSEA, per germline. V shed 6 bases, J shed 5 bases, and the junction held 12 bases outside the gene matches. The chain's CDR3 is CSVDGGAGGTETQYF. As DNA, the CDR3 is TGCAGCGTAGACGGGGGAGCGGGGGGGACGGAGACCCAGTACTTC.

This chain uses TRBV4-2 with TRBJ2-7; D is unclear. Germline CDR1 reads LGHNA; CDR2 reads YNFKEQ. Trimming pared 1 base from V and 3 bases from J, leaving 7 bases between. This CDR3 is 13 amino acids long. CDR3 DNA: TGTGCCAGCAGCCAAGTGGGCAACTACGAGCAGTACGTC. Translating it yields CASSQVGNYEQYV.

The table lists this clone with a count of one. The chain links TRBV7-6 to TRBJ1-5; TRBD1 matches at 11 bases. Germline-derived CDR1 and CDR2 are SGHVS and FNYEAQ. This CDR3 region has 15 residues. V shed 2 bases and J 8 bases; nucleotides not matched to a gene: 5. The CDR3 loop reads CASSLTGTGGEPQHF. CDR3 in DNA: TGTGCCAGCAGCTTAACCGGGACAGGGGGGGAGCCCCAGCATTTT.